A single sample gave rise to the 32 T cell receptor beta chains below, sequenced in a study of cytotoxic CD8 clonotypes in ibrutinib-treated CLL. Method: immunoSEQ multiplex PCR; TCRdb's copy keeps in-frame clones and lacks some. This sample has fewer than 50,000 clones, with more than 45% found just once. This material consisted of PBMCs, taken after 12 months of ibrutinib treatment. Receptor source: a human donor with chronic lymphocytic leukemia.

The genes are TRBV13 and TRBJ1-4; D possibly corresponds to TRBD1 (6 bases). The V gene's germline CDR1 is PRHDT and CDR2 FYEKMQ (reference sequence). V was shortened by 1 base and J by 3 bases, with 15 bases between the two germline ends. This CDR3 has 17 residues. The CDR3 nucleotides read TGTGCCAGCAGCTTAGAACGGCAGGGGATGGCTAATGAAAAACTGTTTTTT. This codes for CASSLERQGMANEKLFF.

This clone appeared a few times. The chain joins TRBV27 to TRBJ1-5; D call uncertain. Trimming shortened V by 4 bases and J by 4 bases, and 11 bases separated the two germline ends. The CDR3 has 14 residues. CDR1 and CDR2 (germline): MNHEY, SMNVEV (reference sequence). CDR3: CASSSPERNQPQHF. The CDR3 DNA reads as TGTGCCAGCAGTTCTCCCGAAAGAAATCAGCCCCAGCATTTT.

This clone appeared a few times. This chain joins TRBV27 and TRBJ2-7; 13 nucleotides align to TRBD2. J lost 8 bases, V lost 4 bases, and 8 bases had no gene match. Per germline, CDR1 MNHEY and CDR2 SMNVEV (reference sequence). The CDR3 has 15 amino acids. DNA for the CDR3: TGTGCCAGCAGTTCAAGGACTAGCGGGAGTGGAAAGCAGTACTTC. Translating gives CASSSRTSGSGKQYF.

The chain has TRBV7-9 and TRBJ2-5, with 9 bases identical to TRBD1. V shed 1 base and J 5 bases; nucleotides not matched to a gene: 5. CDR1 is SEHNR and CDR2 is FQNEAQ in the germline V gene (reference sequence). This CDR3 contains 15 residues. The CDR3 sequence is CASSLGGTGHETQYF. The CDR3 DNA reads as TGTGCCAGCAGCTTAGGAGGGACAGGGCACGAGACCCAGTACTTC.

CDR3 in DNA: TGTGCCAGCAGTGACGAGTACCGCACTAACACCGGGGAGCTGTTTTTT. Its translation: CASSDEYRTNTGELFF. This chain links TRBV6-4 with TRBJ2-2, with unresolved D. V lost 2 bases and J 2 bases, leaving 12 bases between the germline ends. Germline V lookup: CDR1 MRHNA, CDR2 SNTAGT. This CDR3 comprises 16 residues.

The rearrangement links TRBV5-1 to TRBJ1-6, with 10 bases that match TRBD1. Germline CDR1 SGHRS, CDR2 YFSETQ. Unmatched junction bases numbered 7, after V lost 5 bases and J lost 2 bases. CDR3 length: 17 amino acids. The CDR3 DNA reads TGCGCCAGCAGAAATGACAGGGGGCAGGCCTATAATTCACCCCTCCACTTT. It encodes CASRNDRGQAYNSPLHF.

The CDR3 loop is CAISKGARDQPQHF. The CDR3 coding sequence is TGTGCCATCAGTAAGGGGGCGCGAGATCAGCCCCAGCATTTT. The chain joins TRBV10-3 to TRBJ1-5, with 7 bases lining up with TRBD1. CDR3 size: 14 residues. J gave up 5 bases and V 5 bases, and 6 bases lay outside the gene matches. The germline gives CDR1 ENHRY, CDR2 SYGVKD.

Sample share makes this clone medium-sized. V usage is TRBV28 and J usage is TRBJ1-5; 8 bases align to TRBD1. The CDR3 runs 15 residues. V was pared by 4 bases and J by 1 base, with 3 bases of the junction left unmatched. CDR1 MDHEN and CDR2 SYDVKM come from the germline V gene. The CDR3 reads CASSWTGISNQPQHF. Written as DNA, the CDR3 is TGTGCCAGCAGTTGGACAGGGATAAGCAATCAGCCCCAGCATTTT.

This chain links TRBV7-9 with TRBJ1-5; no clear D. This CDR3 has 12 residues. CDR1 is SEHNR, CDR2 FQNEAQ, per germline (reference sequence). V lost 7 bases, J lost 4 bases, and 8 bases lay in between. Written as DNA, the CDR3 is TGTGCCAGCACGACCGGAAATCAGCCCCAGCATTTT. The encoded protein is CASTTGNQPQHF.

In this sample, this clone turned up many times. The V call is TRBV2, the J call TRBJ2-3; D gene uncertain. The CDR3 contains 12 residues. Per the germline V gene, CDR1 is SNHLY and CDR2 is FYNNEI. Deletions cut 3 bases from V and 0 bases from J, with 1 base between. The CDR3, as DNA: TGTGCCAGCAGTGACAGCACAGATACGCAGTATTTT. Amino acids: CASSDSTDTQYF.

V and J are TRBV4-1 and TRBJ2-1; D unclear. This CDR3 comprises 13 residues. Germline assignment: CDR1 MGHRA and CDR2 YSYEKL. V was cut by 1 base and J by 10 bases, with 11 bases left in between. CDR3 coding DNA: TGCGCCAGCAGCCAAGGAGCTGCTCGGGAGCAGTTCTTC. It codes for CASSQGAAREQFF.

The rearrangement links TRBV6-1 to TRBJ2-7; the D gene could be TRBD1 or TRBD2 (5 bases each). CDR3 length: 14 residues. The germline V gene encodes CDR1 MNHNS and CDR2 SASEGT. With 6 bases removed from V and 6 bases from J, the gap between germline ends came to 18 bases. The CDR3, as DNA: TGTGCCAGCAGGGCGACCGGGGCCAAGGGCGAGCAGTACTTC. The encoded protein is CASRATGAKGEQYF.

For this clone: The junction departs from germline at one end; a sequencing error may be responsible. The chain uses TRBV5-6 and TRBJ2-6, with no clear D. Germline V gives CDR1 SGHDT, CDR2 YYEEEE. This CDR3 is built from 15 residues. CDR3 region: CASNLRFSGANVLTF. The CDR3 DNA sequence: TGTGCCAGCAACTTGCGGTTCTCTGGGGCCAACGTCCTGACTTTC.

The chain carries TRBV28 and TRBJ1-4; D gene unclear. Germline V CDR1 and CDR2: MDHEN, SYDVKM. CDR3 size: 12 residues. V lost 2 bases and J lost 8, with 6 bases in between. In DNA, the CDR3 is TGTGCCAGCAGTTTAAAGCAGGAAAAACTGTTTTTT. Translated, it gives CASSLKQEKLFF. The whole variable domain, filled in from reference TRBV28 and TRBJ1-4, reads DVKVTQSSRYLVKRTGEKVFLECVQDMDHENMFWYRQDPGLGLRLIYFSYDVKMKEKGDIPEGYSVSREKKERFSLILESASTNQTSMYLCASSLKQEKLFFGSGTQLSVL.

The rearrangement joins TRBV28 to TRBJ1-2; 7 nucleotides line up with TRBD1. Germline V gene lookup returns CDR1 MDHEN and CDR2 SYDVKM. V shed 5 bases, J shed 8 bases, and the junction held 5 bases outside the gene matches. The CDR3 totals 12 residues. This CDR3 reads CASSGGQRGYTF. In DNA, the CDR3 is TGTGCCAGCAGTGGGGGACAGAGGGGCTACACCTTC.

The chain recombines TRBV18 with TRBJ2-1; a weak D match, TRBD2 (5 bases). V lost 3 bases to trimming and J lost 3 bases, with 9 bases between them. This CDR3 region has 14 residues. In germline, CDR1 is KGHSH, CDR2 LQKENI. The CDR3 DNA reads TGTGCCAGCTCACCCCAGAGGGACTACAATGAGCAGTTCTTC. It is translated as CASSPQRDYNEQFF.

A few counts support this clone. CDR3: CASSPPRTGPGELFF. The DNA for the CDR3 is TGTGCCAGCTCACCCCCGAGGACAGGGCCCGGGGAGCTGTTTTTT. V and J are TRBV18 and TRBJ2-2, with 8 bases identical to TRBD1. The germline V gene encodes CDR1 KGHSH and CDR2 LQKENI. The CDR3 sequence is 15 residues long. Trimming at V came to 3 bases and at J to 6 bases, leaving 6 bases not matched to a gene.

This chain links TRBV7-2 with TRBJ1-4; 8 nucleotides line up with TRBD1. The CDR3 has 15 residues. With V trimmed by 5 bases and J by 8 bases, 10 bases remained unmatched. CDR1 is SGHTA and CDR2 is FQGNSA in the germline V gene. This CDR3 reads CASSDPGQVKEKLFF. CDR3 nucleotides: TGTGCCAGCAGCGACCCGGGACAGGTCAAGGAAAAACTGTTTTTT.

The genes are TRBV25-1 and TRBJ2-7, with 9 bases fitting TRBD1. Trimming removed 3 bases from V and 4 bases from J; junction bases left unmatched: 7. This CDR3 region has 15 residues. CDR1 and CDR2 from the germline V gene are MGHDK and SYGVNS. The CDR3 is CASSDANRGRYEQYF. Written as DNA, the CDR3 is TGTGCCAGCAGTGATGCCAACAGGGGGCGGTACGAGCAGTACTTC.

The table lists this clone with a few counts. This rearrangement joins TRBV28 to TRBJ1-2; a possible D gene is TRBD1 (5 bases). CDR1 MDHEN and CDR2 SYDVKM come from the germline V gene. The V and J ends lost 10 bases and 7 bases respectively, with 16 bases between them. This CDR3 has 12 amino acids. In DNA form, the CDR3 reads TGTGCCACGTGGAAGTCTGGGGGTGGCTACACCTTC. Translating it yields CATWKSGGGYTF.

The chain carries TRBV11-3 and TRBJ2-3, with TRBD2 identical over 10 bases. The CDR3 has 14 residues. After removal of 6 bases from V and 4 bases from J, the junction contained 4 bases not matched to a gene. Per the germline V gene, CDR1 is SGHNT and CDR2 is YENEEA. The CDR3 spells CASRGLAVSDTQYF. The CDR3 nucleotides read TGTGCCAGCAGAGGACTAGCGGTTTCAGATACGCAGTATTTT.

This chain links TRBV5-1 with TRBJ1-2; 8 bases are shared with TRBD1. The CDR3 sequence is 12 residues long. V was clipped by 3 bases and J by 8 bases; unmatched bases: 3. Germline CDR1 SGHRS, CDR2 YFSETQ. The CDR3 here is CASSYDRGGYTF. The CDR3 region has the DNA TGCGCCAGCAGCTACGACAGGGGCGGCTACACCTTC.

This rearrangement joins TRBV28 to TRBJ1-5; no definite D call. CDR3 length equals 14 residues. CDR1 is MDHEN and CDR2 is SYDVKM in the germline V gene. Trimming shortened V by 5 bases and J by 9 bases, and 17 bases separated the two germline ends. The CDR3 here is CASSLNSSLRPQHF. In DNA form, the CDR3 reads TGTGCCAGCAGTCTCAACAGCTCCCTTAGGCCCCAGCATTTT.

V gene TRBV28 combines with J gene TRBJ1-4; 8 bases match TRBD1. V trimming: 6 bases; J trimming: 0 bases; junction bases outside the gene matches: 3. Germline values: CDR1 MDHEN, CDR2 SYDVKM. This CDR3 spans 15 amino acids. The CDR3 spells CASRWTGTTNEKLFF. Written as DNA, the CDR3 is TGTGCCAGCAGGTGGACAGGGACAACTAATGAAAAACTGTTTTTT.

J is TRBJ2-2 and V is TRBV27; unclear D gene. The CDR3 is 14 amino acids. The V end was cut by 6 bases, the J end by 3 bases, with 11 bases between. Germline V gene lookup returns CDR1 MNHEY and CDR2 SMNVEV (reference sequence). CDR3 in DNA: TGTGCCAGCAGGATAGGACCTTACACCGGGGAGCTGTTTTTT. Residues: CASRIGPYTGELFF.

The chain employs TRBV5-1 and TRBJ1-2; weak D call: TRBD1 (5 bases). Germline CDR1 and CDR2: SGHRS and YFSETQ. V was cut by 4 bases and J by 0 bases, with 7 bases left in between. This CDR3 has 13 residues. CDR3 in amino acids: CASSRTTNYGYTF. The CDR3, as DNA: TGCGCCAGCAGCCGGACAACTAACTATGGCTACACCTTC.

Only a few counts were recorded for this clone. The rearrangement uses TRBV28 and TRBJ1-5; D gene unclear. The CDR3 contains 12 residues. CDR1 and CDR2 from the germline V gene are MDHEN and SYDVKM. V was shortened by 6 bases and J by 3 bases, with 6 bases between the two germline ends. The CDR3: CASREINQPQHF. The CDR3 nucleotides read TGTGCCAGCAGGGAGATCAATCAGCCCCAGCATTTT.

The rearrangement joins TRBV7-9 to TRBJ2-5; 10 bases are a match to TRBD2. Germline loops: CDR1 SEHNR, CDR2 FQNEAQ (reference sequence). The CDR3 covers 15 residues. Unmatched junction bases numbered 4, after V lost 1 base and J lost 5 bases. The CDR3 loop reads CASSLVAGGGETQYF. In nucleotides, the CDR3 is TGTGCCAGCAGCTTAGTAGCGGGAGGCGGGGAGACCCAGTACTTC.

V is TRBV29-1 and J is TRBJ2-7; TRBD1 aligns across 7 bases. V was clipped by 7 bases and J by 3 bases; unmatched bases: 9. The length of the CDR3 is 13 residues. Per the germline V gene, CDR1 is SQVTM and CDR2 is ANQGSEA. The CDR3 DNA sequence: TGCAGCGCAGGACAGGTAGGGTACTACGAGCAGTACTTC. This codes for CSAGQVGYYEQYF.

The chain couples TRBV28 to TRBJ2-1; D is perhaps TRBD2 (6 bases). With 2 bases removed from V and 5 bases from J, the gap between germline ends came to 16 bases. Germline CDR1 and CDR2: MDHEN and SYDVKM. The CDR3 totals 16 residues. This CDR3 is CASSLRDGRGNNEQFF. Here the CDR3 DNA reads TGTGCCAGCAGTTTACGAGACGGCCGGGGGAACAATGAGCAGTTCTTC.

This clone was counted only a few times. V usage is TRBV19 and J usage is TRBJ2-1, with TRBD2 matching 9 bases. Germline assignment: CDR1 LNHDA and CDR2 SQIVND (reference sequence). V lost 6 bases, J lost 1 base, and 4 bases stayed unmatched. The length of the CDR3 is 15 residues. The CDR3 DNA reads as TGTGCCAGTAGACCAGCGGGAGGTTCCTACAATGAGCAGTTCTTC. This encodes CASRPAGGSYNEQFF.

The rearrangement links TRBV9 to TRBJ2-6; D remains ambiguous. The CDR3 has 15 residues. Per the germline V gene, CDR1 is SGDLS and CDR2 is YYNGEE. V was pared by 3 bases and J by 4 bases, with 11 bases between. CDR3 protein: CASSAKHGGANVLTF. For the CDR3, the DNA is TGTGCCAGCAGCGCTAAACATGGGGGGGCCAACGTCCTGACTTTC.